A selection of T cell receptor beta chains follows, all from one sample in a study of siplizumab effects on memory and regulatory T cells. Measured with immunoSEQ multiplex PCR; TCRdb has only the in-frame clones, and not every one. Of about 100,000 clones listed, about 90% were seen once; the top ten hold 9.5% to 15%. Source material: non-Treg CD4+ T cells sorted from blood. The receptors were sampled from a human donor in good health. Each CDR3 is given with its conserved first and last residue. Each record gives: clone size, V gene, J gene, CDR3 protein. A row's size may be missing; if present it is once, few, many or a size class.

>-|TRBV29-1|TRBJ1-3
CSVGGHSSSGNTIYF
>-|TRBV29-1|TRBJ2-5
CSVEGDRAETQYF
>-|TRBV7-6|TRBJ2-5
CASSLGEGETQYF
>once|TRBV9|TRBJ2-1
CASSVLSGSSEQFF
>-|TRBV4-1|TRBJ1-5
CASSQFGTYSNQPQHF
>-|TRBV6-6|TRBJ1-1
CASSPGEMNIEAFF
>few|TRBV7-7|TRBJ1-1
CASSFERDTEAFF
>-|TRBV11-3|TRBJ1-2
CASSNRDRGYTF
>few|TRBV7-8|TRBJ1-3
CASSLAGFSGNTIYF
>-|TRBV9|TRBJ1-2
CASSVGREYGYTF
>-|TRBV9|TRBJ2-7
CASSPRLTSYEQYF
>-|TRBV19|TRBJ1-1
CASRNSMGLNTEAFF
>-|TRBV11-3|TRBJ2-1
CASNRGSGEQFF
>-|TRBV5-5|TRBJ2-7
CASSLRLHDPEQYF
>-|TRBV9|TRBJ2-1
CASSVDGAGYNEQFF
>-|TRBV19|TRBJ1-2
CASSSGGLNYGYTF
>-|TRBV18|TRBJ2-1
CASSPIGTSVYNEQFF
>-|TRBV30|TRBJ2-2
CAWSTTGPGELFF
>-|TRBV4-2|TRBJ2-5
CASSQAPSFPGTRGVMGQETQYF
>once|TRBV30|TRBJ2-5
CAWSITRDSGETQYF
>-|TRBV5-1|TRBJ1-1
CASSELQGAQTEAFF
>-|TRBV9|TRBJ1-2
CASSVGRINYGYTF
>-|TRBV7-2|TRBJ2-2
CASSRDSANTGELFF
>-|TRBV7-2|TRBJ1-6
CASSLGGSNSPLHF
>-|TRBV5-1|TRBJ2-7
CASSPRTSGSYEQYF
>-|TRBV7-3|TRBJ1-3
CASSLGAGNTIYF
>-|TRBV7-2|TRBJ1-2
CASSFQGQGNGYTF
>-|TRBV9|TRBJ2-3
CASSEGLAGAGTDTQYF
>-|TRBV30|TRBJ2-2
CAWSVNRLIFTGELFF
>-|TRBV6-1|TRBJ2-7
CATVRTKIEQYF
>-|TRBV5-4|TRBJ1-1
CASSRGGYTEAFF
>-|TRBV7-8|TRBJ2-7
CASSLSVSSYEQYF
>-|TRBV19|TRBJ1-1
CASSIWGEAFF
>-|TRBV10-3|TRBJ2-7
CAISDTSLRRDRSTYEQYF
>-|TRBV6-1|TRBJ2-2
CASSVGTNTGELFF
>-|TRBV9|TRBJ2-5
CASSFTPGLAGLETQYF
>once|TRBV7-8|TRBJ1-1
CASSPQGVNTEAFF
>-|TRBV9|TRBJ1-3
CASSPREGNTIYF
>-|TRBV19|TRBJ1-4
CASSNRGGEKLFF
>-|TRBV7-2|TRBJ2-1
CASSLVPYNEQFF
>-|TRBV18|TRBJ2-1
CASSPRGSSYNEQFF
>-|TRBV19|TRBJ2-5
CAGSPSHSPRETQYF
>-|TRBV19|TRBJ1-2
CASHVGGTGVLDGYTF
>-|TRBV10-3|TRBJ1-2
CAISEEGMGYGYTF
>-|TRBV5-1|TRBJ2-3
CASSRGDTQYF